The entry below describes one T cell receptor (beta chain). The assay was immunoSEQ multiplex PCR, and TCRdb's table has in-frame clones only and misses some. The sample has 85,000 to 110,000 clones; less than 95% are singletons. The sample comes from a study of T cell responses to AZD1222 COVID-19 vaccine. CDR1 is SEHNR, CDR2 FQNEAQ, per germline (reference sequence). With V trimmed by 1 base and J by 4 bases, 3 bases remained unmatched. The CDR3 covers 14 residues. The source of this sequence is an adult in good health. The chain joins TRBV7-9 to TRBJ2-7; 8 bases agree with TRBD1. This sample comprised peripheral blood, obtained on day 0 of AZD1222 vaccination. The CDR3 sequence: CASSLGGDRYEQYF. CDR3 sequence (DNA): TGTGCCAGCAGCTTAGGGGGGGACAGGTACGAGCAGTACTTC.